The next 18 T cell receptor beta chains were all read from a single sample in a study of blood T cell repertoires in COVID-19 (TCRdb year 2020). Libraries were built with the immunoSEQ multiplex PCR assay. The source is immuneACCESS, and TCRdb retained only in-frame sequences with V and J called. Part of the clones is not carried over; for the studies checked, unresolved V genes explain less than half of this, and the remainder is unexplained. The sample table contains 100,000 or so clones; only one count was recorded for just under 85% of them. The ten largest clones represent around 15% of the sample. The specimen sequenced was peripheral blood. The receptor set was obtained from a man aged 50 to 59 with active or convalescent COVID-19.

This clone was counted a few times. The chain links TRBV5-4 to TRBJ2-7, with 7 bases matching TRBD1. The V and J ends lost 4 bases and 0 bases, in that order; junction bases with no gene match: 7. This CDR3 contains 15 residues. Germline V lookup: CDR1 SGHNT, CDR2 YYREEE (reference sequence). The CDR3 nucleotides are TGTGCCAGCAGCCAGCCGGGACAGTTCTCCTACGAGCAGTACTTC. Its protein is CASSQPGQFSYEQYF.

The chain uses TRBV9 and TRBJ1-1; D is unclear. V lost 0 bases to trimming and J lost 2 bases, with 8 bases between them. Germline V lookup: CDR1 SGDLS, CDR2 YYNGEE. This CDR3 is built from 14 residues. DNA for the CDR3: TGTGCCAGCAGCGTAGAATCGGGAAACACTGAAGCTTTCTTT. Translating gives CASSVESGNTEAFF.

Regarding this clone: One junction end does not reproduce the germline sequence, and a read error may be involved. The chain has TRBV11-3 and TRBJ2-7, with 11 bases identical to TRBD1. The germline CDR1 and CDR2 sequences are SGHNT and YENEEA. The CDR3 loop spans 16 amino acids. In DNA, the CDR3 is TGTGCCAGCAGTTTAGACGGGACAGGGGGTTCCTACGAGCAGTACTTC. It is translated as CASSLDGTGGSYEQYF.

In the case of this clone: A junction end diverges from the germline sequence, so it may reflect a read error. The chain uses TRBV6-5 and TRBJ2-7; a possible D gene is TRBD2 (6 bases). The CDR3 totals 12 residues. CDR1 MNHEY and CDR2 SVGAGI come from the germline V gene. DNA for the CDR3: TGTGCCAGCAGCCTTGTGAGGGCGGGATTCTTCTTC. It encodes CASSLVRAGFFF.

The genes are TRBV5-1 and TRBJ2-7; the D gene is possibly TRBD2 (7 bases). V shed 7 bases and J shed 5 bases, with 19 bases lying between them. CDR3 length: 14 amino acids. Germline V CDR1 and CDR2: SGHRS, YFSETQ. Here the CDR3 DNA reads TGCGCCAGCGAGAGGGGGGGAGATTCGCACGAGCAGTACTTC. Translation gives CASERGGDSHEQYF.

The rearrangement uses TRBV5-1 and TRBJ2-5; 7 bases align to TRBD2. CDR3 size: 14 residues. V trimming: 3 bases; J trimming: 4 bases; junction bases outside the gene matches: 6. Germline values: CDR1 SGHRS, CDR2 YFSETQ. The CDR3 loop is CASSSRPGGETQYF. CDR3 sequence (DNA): TGCGCCAGCAGCTCCCGACCGGGGGGAGAGACCCAGTACTTC.

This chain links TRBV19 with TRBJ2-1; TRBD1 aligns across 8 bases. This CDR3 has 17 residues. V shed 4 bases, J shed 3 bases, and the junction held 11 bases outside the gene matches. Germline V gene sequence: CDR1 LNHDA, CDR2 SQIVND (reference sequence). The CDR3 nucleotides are TGTGCCAGTAGTAAGATCTCCGGGACAGGTAACTACAATGAGCAGTTCTTC. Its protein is CASSKISGTGNYNEQFF.

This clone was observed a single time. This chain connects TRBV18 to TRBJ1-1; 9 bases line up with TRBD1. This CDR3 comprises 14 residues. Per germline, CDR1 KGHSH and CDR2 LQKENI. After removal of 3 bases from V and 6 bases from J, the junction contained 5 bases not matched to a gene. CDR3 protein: CASSPGQGFPEAFF. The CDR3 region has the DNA TGTGCCAGCTCACCCGGACAGGGGTTCCCTGAAGCTTTCTTT.

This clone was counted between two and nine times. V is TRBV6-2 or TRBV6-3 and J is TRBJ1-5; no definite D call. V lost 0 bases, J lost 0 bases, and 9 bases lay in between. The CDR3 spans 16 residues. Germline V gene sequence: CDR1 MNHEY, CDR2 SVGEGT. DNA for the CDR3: TGTGCCAGCAGTTACTCAACAGCTTATAGCAATCAGCCCCAGCATTTT. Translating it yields CASSYSTAYSNQPQHF.

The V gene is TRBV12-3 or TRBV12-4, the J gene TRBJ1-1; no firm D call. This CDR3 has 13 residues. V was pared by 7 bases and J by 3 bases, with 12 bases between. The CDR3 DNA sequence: TGTGCCAGCAATCTCCTTCGGGACACTGAAGCTTTCTTT. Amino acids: CASNLLRDTEAFF.

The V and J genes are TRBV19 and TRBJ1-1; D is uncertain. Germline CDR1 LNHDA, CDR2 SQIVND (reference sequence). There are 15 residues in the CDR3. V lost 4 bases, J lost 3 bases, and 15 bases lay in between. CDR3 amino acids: CASSTSQPGDTEAFF. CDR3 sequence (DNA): TGTGCCAGTAGTACTTCGCAACCCGGGGACACTGAAGCTTTCTTT.

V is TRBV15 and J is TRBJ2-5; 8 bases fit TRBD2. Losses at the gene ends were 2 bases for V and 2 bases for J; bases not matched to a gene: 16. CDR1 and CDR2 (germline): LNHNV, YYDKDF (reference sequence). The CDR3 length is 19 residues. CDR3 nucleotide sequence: TGTGCCACCAGCAGATCGAGAGAACCGGGACTAGGGACGCAAGAGACCCAGTACTTC. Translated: CATSRSREPGLGTQETQYF.

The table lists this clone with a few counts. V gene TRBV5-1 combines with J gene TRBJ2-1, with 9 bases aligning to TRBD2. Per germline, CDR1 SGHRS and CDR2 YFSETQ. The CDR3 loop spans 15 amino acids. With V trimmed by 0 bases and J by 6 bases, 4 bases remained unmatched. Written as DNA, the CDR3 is TGCGCCAGCAGCTTGGTAGCGGGAGCCTTCAATGAGCAGTTCTTC. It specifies CASSLVAGAFNEQFF.

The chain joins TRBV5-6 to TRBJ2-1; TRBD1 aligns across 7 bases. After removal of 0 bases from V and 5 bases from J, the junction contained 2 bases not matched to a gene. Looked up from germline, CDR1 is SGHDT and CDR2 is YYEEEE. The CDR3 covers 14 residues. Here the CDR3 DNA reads TGTGCCAGCAGCTTGGGACAGGGTAACAATGAGCAGTTCTTC. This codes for CASSLGQGNNEQFF.

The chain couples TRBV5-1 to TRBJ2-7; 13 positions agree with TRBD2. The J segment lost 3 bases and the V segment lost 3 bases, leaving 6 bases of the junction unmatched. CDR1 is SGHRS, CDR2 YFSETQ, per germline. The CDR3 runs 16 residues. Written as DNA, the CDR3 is TGCGCCAGCAGCTCGGGGACTAGCGGGATGGGCTACGAGCAGTACTTC. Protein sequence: CASSSGTSGMGYEQYF. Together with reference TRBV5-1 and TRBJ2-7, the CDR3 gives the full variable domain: KAGVTQTPRYLIKTRGQQVTLSCSPISGHRSVSWYQQTPGQGLQFLFEYFSETQRNKGNFPGRFSGRQFSNSRSEMNVSTLELGDSALYLCASSSGTSGMGYEQYFGPGTRLTVT.

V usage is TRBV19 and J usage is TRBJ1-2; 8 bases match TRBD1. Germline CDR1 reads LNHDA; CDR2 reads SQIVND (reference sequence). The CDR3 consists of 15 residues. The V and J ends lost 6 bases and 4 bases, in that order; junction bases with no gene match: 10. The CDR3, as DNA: TGTGCCAGTAGCCTTTTGGGGCAGGGGGCCTATGGCTACACCTTC. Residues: CASSLLGQGAYGYTF.

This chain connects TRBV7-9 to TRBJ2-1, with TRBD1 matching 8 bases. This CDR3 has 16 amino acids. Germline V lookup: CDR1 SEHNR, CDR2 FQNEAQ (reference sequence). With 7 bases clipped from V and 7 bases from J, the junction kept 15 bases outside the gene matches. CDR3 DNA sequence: TGTGCCAGCAATGGAGTTGGGACAGGAACTTGGAATGAGCAGTTCTTC. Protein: CASNGVGTGTWNEQFF.

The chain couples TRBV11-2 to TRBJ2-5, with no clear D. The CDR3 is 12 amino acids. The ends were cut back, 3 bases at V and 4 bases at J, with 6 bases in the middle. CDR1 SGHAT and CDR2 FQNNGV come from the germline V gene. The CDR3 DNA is TGTGCCAGCAGCTTCCCAGGAGAGACCCAGTACTTC. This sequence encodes CASSFPGETQYF.